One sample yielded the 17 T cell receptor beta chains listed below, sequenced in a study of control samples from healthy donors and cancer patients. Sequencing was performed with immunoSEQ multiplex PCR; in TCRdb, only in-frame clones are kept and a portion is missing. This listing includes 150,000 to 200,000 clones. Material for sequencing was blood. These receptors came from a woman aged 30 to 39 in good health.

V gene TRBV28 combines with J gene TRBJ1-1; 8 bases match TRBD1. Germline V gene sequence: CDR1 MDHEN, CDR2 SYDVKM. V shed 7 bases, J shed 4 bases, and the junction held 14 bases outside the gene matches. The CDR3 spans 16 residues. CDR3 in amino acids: CASTTGQGNWITEAFF. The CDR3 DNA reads TGTGCCAGCACCACTGGACAGGGAAATTGGATCACTGAAGCTTTCTTT.

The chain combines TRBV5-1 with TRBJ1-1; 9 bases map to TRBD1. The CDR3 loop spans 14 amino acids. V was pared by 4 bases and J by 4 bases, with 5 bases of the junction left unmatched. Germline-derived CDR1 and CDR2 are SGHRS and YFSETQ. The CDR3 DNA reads TGCGCCAGCAGCATCACAGGGGGCTTCACTGAAGCTTTCTTT. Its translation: CASSITGGFTEAFF. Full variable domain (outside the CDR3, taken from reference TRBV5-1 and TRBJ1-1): KAGVTQTPRYLIKTRGQQVTLSCSPISGHRSVSWYQQTPGQGLQFLFEYFSETQRNKGNFPGRFSGRQFSNSRSEMNVSTLELGDSALYLCASSITGGFTEAFFGQGTRLTVV.

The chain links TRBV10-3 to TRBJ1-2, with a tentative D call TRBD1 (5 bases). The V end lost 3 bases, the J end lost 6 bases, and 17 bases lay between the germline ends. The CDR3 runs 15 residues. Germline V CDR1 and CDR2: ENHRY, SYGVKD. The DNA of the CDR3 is TGTGCCATCAGTGAAGGACAACCGCGGATCGATGGCTACACCTTC. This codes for CAISEGQPRIDGYTF.

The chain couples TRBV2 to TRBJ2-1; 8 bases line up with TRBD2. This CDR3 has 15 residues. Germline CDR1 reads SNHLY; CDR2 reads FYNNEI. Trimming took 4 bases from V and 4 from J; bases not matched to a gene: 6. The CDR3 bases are TGTGCCAGCAGTGCGACAGCGGGGGAATACAATGAGCAGTTCTTC. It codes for CASSATAGEYNEQFF.

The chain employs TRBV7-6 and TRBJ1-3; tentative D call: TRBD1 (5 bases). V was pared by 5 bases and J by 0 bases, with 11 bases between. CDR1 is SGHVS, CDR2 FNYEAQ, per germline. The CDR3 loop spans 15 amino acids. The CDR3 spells CASSRLQASGNTIYF. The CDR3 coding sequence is TGTGCCAGCAGCAGATTACAGGCCTCTGGAAACACCATATATTTT. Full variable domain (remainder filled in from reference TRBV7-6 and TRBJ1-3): GAGVSQSPRYKVTKRGQDVALRCDPISGHVSLYWYRQALGQGPEFLTYFNYEAQQDKSGLPNDRFSAERPEGSISTLTIQRTEQRDSAMYRCASSRLQASGNTIYFGEGSWLTVV.

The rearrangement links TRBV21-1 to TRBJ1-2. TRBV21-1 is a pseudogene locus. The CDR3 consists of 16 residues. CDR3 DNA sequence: TGTGCCAGCAGCAAAGGAGGGGCAGTAGGCCGATATGGCTACACCTTC. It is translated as CASSKGGAVGRYGYTF.

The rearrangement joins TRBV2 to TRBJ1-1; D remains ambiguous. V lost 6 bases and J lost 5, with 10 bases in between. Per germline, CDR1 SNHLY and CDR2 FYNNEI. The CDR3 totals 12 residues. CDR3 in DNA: TGTGCCAGCAGGTCTCAGAGGACTGAAGCTTTCTTT. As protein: CASRSQRTEAFF.

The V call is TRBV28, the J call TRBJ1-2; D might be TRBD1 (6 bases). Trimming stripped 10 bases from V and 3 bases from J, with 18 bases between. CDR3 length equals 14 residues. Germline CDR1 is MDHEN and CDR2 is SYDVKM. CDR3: CATRLGAPHYGYTF. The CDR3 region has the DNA TGTGCCACCCGGTTGGGGGCGCCCCACTATGGCTACACCTTC.

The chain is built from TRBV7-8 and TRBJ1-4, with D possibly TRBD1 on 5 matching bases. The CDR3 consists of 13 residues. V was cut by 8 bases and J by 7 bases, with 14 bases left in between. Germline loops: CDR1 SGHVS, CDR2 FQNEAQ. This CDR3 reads CASRDRGIEKLFF. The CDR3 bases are TGTGCCAGCCGGGATAGGGGAATTGAAAAACTGTTTTTT.

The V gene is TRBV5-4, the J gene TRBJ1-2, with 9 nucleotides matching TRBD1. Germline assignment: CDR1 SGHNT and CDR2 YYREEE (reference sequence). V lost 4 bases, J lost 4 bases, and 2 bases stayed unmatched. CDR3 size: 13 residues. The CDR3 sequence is CASSVDRGYGYTF. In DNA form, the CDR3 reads TGTGCCAGCAGCGTGGACAGGGGCTATGGCTACACCTTC. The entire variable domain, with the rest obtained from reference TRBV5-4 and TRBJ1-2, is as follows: ETGVTQSPTHLIKTRGQQVTLRCSSQSGHNTVSWYQQALGQGPQFIFQYYREEENGRGNFPPRFSGLQFPNYSSELNVNALELDDSALYLCASSVDRGYGYTFGSGTRLTVV.

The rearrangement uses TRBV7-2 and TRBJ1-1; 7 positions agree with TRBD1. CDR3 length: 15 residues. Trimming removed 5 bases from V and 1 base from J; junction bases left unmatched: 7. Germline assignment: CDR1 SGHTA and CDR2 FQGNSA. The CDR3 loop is CASSPWTGWNTEAFF. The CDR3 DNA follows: TGTGCCAGCAGCCCCTGGACAGGATGGAACACTGAAGCTTTCTTT.

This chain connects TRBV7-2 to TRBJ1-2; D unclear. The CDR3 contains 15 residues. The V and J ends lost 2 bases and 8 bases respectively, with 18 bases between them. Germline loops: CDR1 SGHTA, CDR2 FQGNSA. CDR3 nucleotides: TGTGCCAGCAGCTTACCCGCAATTTGGGGTCGGGGCTACACCTTC. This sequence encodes CASSLPAIWGRGYTF.

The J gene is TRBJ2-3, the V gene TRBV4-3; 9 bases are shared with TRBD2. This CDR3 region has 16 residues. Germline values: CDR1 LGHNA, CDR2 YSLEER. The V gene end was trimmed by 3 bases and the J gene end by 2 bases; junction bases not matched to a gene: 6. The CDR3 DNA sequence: TGCGCCAGCAGCCATCCTAGCGGGGAATACACAGATACGCAGTATTTT. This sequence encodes CASSHPSGEYTDTQYF.

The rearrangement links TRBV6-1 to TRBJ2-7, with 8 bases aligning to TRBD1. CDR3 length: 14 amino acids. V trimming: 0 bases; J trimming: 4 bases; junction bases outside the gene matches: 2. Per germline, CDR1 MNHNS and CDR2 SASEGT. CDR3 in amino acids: CASSEARGPYEQYF. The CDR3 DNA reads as TGTGCCAGCAGTGAAGCCAGGGGGCCGTACGAGCAGTACTTC.

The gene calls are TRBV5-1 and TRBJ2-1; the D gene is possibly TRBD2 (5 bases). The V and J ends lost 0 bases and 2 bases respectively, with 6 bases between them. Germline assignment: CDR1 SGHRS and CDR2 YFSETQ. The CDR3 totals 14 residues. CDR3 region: CASSLAGAYNEQFF. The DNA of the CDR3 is TGCGCCAGCAGCTTGGCCGGGGCCTACAATGAGCAGTTCTTC.

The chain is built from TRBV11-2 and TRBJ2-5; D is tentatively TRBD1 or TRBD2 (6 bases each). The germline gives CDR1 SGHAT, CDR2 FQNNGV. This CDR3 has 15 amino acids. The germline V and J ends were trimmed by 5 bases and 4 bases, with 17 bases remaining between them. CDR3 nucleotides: TGTGCCAGCAGCCGTTGGGTACAGGGAGGAGAGACCCAGTACTTC. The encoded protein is CASSRWVQGGETQYF.

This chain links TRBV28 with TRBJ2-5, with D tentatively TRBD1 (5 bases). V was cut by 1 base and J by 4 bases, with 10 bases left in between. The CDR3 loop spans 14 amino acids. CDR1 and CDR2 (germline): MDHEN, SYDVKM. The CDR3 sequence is CASSLLGQGETQYF. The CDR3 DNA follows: TGTGCCAGCAGTTTATTAGGGCAGGGAGAGACCCAGTACTTC.